This entry concerns a single T cell receptor (beta chain). This record comes from a study of T cell clones after liver transplantation. Study context: Liver transplant recipients had immunosuppression withdrawal attempted within 2 years. Pre-transplant mixed lymphocyte reactions yielded third-party-reactive TCRbeta sequences as comparators for graft-donor-reactive sequences. Three of eight recipients were HCV-positive; others had non-autoimmune, non-viral indications. At least one year of complete immunosuppression withdrawal without enzymes over twice normal defined tolerance.

Sequencing was performed with immunoSEQ multiplex PCR; in TCRdb, only in-frame clones are kept and a portion is missing. The sample lists tens of thousands of clones; 80% to 95% were seen once. This specimen was CD4+ T cells from blood, taken approximately 25 months after liver transplant. This receptor was taken from a human patient who received a liver transplant. Some of the T cells may derive from the graft donor.

The CDR3 nucleotides read TGTGCCAGCAAAACTTGGGGGACTTCCCTCGGGGATGAGCAGTTCTTC. Protein: CASKTWGTSLGDEQFF. The chain employs TRBV28 and TRBJ2-1, with TRBD2 as a possible D gene (6 bases). The germline V gene encodes CDR1 MDHEN and CDR2 SYDVKM. This CDR3 contains 16 residues. V lost 7 bases and J 8 bases, leaving 24 bases between the germline ends.